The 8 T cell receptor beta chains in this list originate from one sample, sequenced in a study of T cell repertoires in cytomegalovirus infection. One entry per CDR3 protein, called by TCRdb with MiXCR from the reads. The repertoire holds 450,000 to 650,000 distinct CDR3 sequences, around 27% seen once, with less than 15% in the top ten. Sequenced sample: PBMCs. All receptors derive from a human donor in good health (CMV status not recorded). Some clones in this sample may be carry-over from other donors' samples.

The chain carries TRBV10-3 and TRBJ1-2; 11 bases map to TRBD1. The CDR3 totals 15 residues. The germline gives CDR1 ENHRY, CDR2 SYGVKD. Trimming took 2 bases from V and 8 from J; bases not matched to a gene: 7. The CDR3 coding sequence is TGTGCCATCAGTGAGCACCGGGACAGGGGGGGCGGCTACACCTTC. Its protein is CAISEHRDRGGGYTF.

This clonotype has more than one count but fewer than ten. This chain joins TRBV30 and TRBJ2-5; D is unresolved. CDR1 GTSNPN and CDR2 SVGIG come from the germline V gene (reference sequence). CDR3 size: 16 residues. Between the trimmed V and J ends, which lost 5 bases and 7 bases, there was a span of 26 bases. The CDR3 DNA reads TGTGCCTGGGATTCCGGACGGGTACCCCAATGGGGGACCCAGTACTTC. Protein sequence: CAWDSGRVPQWGTQYF.

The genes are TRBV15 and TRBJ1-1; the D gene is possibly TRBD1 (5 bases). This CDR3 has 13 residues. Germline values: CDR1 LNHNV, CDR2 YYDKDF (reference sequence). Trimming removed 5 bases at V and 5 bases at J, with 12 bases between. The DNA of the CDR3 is TGTGCCACCAGCCGGGGGGGGGAGACTGAAGCTTTCTTT. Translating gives CATSRGGETEAFF.

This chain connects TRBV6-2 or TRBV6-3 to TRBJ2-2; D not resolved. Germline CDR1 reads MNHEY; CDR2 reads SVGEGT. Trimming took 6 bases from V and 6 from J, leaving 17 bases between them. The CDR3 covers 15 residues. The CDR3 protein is CASRNIRSNAGELFF. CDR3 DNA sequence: TGTGCCAGCAGGAACATACGAAGTAACGCCGGGGAGCTGTTTTTT.

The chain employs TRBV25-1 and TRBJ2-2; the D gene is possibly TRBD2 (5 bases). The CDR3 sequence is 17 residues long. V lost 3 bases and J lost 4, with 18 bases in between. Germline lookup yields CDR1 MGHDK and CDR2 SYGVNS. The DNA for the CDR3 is TGTGCCAGCAGTGATCGAGCCCGTCTAGCAGCCACCGGGGAGCTGTTTTTT. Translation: CASSDRARLAATGELFF.

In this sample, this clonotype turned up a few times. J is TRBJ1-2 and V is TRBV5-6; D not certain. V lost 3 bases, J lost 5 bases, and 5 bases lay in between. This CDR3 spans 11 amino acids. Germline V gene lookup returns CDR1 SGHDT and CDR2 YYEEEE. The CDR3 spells CASSYEYGYTF. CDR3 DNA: TGTGCCAGCAGCTACGAGTATGGCTACACCTTC.

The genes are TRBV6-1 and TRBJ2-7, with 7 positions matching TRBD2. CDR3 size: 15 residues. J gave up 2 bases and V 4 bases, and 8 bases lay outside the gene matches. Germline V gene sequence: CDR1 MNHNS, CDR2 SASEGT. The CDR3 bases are TGTGCCAGCAGTGCCGGGCTAGCGGCAACCTACGAGCAGTACTTC. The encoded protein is CASSAGLAATYEQYF.

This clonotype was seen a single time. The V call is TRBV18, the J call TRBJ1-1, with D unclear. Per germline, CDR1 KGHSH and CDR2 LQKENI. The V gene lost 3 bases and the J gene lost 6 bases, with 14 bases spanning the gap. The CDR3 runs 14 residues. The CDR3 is CASSPLRETAEAFF. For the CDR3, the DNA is TGTGCCAGCTCACCTTTAAGGGAGACGGCTGAAGCTTTCTTT.